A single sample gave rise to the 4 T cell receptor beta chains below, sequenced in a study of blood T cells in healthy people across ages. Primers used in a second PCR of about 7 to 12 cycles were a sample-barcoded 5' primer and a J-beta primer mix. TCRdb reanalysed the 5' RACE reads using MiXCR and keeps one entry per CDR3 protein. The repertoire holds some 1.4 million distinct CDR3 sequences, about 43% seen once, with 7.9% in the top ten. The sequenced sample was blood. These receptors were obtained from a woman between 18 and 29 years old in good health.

The CDR3 DNA is TGTGCCAGCAGCGCTAGCGGGCCAACCTACGAGCAGTACTTC. As protein: CASSASGPTYEQYF. The V call is TRBV7-9, the J call TRBJ2-7; the match to TRBD2 covers 8 bases. CDR1 is SEHNR, CDR2 FQNEAQ, per germline (reference sequence). The ends lost 5 bases at V and 2 bases at J; junction bases unmatched: 5. This CDR3 region has 14 residues.

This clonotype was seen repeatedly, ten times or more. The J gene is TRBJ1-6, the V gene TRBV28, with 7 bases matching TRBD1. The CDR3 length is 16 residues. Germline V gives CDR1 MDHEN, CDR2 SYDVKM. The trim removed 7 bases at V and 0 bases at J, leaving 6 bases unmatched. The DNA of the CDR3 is TGTGCCAGCACCCTAGGGGGCATCTCCTATAATTCACCCCTCCACTTT. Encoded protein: CASTLGGISYNSPLHF.

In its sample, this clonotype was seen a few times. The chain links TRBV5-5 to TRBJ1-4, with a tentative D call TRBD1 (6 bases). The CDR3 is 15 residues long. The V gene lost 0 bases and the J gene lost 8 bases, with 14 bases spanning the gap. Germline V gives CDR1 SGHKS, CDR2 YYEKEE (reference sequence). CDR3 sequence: CASSLEGEVYEKLFF. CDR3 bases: TGTGCCAGCAGCTTGGAGGGGGAAGTTTACGAAAAACTGTTTTTT. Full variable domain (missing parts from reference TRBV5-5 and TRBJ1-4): DAGVTQSPTHLIKTRGQQVTLRCSPISGHKSVSWYQQVLGQGPQFIFQYYEKEERGRGNFPDRFSARQFPNYSSELNVNALLLGDSALYLCASSLEGEVYEKLFFGSGTQLSVL.

Here the CDR3 reads CAISGTVGDGASTDTQYF. For the CDR3, the DNA is TGTGCCATCAGTGGTACTGTGGGGGACGGTGCTAGCACAGATACGCAGTATTTT. The rearrangement joins TRBV10-3 to TRBJ2-3, with D possibly called TRBD1 or TRBD2 (5 bases each). This CDR3 has 18 residues. Trimming removed 4 bases from V and 0 bases from J, with 20 bases in between. Per germline, CDR1 ENHRY and CDR2 SYGVKD.